The 4 T cell receptor beta chains below all came from one sample that was sequenced in a study of T cell responses to AZD1222 COVID-19 vaccine (dated by TCRdb to about 2021). Per the publication, the time point label means: baseline before first vaccination. Receptor amplification or capture employed the immunoSEQ multiplex PCR assay. Drawn from immuneACCESS, this table holds only the in-frame rearrangements with V and J called that TCRdb kept. Clones are partly lost; checked studies trace under half to an unresolved V gene and leave the rest unexplained. The sample table holds some 110,000 clones, of which roughly 87% were seen once. The ten top clones hold 5% of the sample. Sequences were derived from peripheral blood, sampled on day 0 of AZD1222 vaccination. Receptors were obtained from an adult in good health.

The chain uses TRBV9 and TRBJ2-3; 9 bases align to TRBD1. The CDR3 covers 16 residues. Germline-derived CDR1 and CDR2 are SGDLS and YYNGEE. The V gene end was trimmed by 3 bases and the J gene end by 0 bases; junction bases not matched to a gene: 5. The CDR3 nucleotides read TGTGCCAGCAGCGCCCGGGACAGGGTCAGCACAGATACGCAGTATTTT. The encoded protein is CASSARDRVSTDTQYF.

V is TRBV7-2 and J is TRBJ1-4; possible D gene TRBD1, 5 bases. Germline CDR1 SGHTA, CDR2 FQGNSA. With 5 bases removed from V and 8 bases from J, the gap between germline ends came to 15 bases. This CDR3 spans 14 amino acids. The CDR3 region has the DNA TGTGCCAGCAGCCCGGGCCAGGGTGGCGAAAAACTGTTTTTT. Amino acid sequence: CASSPGQGGEKLFF.

The chain employs TRBV12-5 and TRBJ1-2, with D tentatively TRBD1 (5 bases). CDR3 size: 15 residues. The germline V gene has CDR1 LGHNT and CDR2 FRNRAP. The ends were cut back, 0 bases at V and 0 bases at J, with 8 bases in the middle. In DNA form, the CDR3 reads TGTGCTAGTGGTTTGGTAACAGGTTCTAACTATGGCTACACCTTC. This codes for CASGLVTGSNYGYTF. Full variable domain (missing parts from reference TRBV12-5 and TRBJ1-2): DARVTQTPRHKVTEMGQEVTMRCQPILGHNTVFWYRQTMMQGLELLAYFRNRAPLDDSGMPKDRFSAEMPDATLATLKIQPSEPRDSAVYFCASGLVTGSNYGYTFGSGTRLTVV.

The chain carries TRBV7-9 and TRBJ2-1; 14 bases fit TRBD2. This CDR3 contains 18 residues. Germline V gene data show CDR1 as SEHNR and CDR2 as FQNEAQ (reference sequence). The J segment lost 7 bases and the V segment lost 5 bases, leaving 13 bases of the junction unmatched. CDR3: CASSPTSGGAVEANEQFF. The CDR3 nucleotides read TGTGCCAGCAGCCCGACTAGCGGGGGGGCCGTTGAGGCTAATGAGCAGTTCTTC.